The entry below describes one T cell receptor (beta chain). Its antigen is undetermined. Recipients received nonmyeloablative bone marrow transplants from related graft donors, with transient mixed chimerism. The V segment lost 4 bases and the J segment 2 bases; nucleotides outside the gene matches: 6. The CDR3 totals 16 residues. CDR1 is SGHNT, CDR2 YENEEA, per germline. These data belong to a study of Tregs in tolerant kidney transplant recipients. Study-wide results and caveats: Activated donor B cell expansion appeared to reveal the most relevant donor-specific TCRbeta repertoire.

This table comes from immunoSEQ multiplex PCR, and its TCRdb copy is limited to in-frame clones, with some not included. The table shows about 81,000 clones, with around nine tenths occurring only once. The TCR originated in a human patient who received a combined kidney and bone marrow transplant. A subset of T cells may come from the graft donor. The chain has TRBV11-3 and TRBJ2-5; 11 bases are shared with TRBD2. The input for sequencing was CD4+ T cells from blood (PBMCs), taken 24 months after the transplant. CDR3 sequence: CASSSQGLAAQETQYF. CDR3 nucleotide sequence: TGTGCCAGCAGCTCTCAGGGACTAGCGGCACAAGAGACCCAGTACTTC. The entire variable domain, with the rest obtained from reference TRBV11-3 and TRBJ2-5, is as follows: EAGVVQSPRYKIIEKKQPVAFWCNPISGHNTLYWYLQNLGQGPELLIRYENEEAVDDSQLPKDRFSAERLKGVDSTLKIQPAELGDSAVYLCASSSQGLAAQETQYFGPGTRLLVL.